This T cell receptor (beta chain) appears in the sequencing data of a study of early T cells in non-severe SARS-CoV-2 infection. A few counts support this clonotype. MiXCR, applied by TCRdb to the 5' RACE reads, yields one record per CDR3 protein. The data show about 55,000 distinct CDR3 sequences, about 15% seen once. The CDR3 sequence is 12 residues long. Germline V gives CDR1 SGHRS, CDR2 YFSETQ. V lost 5 bases, J lost 4 bases, and 9 bases lay in between. This sequence joins TRBV5-1 and TRBJ1-2; D not resolved. The sequences come from whole blood, collected at baseline. The source is an adult who was a healthcare worker with PCR-confirmed SARS-CoV-2 infection or an uninfected control (not recorded which). CDR3 bases: TGCGCCAGCAGAGAGGAACCCTATGGCTACACCTTC. Translation: CASREEPYGYTF.